This TCR beta chain was identified in a study of blood T cell repertoires in COVID-19. In the authors' methods: For nucleated cells, counts were estimated from reference gene primer amplification. The table came from immunoSEQ multiplex PCR; TCRdb's copy has only in-frame clones and leaves some out. V and J calls and clone size are copied from that table; D and trimming were computed from the DNA. The sample lists 210,000 or so clones; around 80% were seen once. The CDR3 contains 17 residues. Germline V gives CDR1 MDHEN, CDR2 SYDVKM. The trim removed 1 base at V and 3 bases at J, leaving 8 bases unmatched.

This TCR derives from a woman aged 25 to 39 with COVID-19, enrolled during active disease. The sample taken for sequencing was peripheral blood. This chain connects TRBV28 to TRBJ2-5, with TRBD2 matching 10 bases. CDR3 sequence reads: CASSLSRTSGLKETQYF. The CDR3 DNA reads as TGTGCCAGCAGTTTATCCCGGACTAGCGGATTAAAAGAGACCCAGTACTTC.